What follows describes a single T cell receptor beta chain. The entry originates in a study of blood T cell repertoires in COVID-19. For the study at large: Specimens from acute and convalescent COVID-19 originated in the United States, Italy and Spain.

Germline V lookup: CDR1 SNHLY, CDR2 FYNNEI. CDR3 length equals 15 residues. The V gene end was trimmed by 4 bases and the J gene end by 8 bases; junction bases not matched to a gene: 7. Grouping used clinical history reported by participants in a survey and questionnaire. Original processing notes: Amplification with reference gene primers provided the estimates of nucleated cell counts. The protocol was immunoSEQ multiplex PCR, while the TCRdb copy is restricted to in-frame clones and leaves out a portion. V, J and clone size were drawn from that table, and D and trimming were deduced from the DNA. The top ten hold about 1.2% of the sample, which has about 180,000 clones, over 75% seen once.

The TCR was taken from a human donor with acute COVID-19. The donor label of this sample is uncertain. Specimen: PBMCs or T cells enriched from blood (not recorded which). V is TRBV2 and J is TRBJ1-4, with 10 bases lining up with TRBD1. This chain's CDR3 is CASSADRGRGEKLFF. CDR3 sequence (DNA): TGTGCCAGCAGTGCCGACAGGGGGCGCGGGGAAAAACTGTTTTTT.